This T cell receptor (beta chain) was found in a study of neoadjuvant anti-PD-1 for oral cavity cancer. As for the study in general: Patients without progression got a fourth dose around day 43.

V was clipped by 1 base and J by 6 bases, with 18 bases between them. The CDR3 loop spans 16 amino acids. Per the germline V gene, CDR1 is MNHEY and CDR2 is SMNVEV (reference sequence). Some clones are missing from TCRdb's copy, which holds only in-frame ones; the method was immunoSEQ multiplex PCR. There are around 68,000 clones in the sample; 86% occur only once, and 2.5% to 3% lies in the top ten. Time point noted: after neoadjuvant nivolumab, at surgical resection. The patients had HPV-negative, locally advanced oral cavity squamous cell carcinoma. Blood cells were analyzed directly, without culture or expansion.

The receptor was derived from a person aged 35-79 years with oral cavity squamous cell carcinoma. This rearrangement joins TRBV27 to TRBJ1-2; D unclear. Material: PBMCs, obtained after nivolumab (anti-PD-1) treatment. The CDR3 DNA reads TGTGCCAGCAGTTTATTTTCCTGGCCGGAGCCCGATGGCTACACCTTC. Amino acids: CASSLFSWPEPDGYTF.